This is a list of T cell receptor beta chains from one sample in a study of OX40 agonist ivuxolimab in advanced cancers. Generated by immunoSEQ multiplex PCR, the TCRdb table keeps only in-frame clones and is missing some. The table has about 72,000 clones, roughly 87% seen once. This specimen consisted of CD4+ or CD8+ T cells sorted from blood, obtained in a trial of the OX40 agonist ivuxolimab. The receptors shown here come from an adult with an advanced solid tumor such as melanoma, head and neck, liver or kidney cancer. CDR3s include the opening cysteine and the closing phenylalanine or tryptophan. A D gene is named only where the DNA matches it firmly. Clone size is given for some rows only: seen once, a few or many times, or a class if the clone is expanded.

d_call j_call v_call clone_size cdr3_aa cdr3_nt
- TRBJ2-5 TRBV11-2 - CASSTGGRDRPTQYF TGTGCCAGCAGCACGGGGGGGCGGGACAGGCCGACCCAGTACTTC
- TRBJ1-2 TRBV27 - CASSLSPALYGYTF TGTGCCAGCAGTTTATCGCCAGCCCTCTATGGCTACACCTTC
- TRBJ1-6 TRBV27 - CASSLMMRVYNSPLHF TGTGCCAGCAGTTTAATGATGAGGGTCTATAATTCACCCCTCCACTTT
- TRBJ1-1 TRBV11-2 - CASSFQGLAEAFF TGTGCCAGCAGCTTTCAGGGTTTAGCTGAAGCTTTCTTT
- TRBJ1-5 TRBV19 - CASSIDLAGSGRWEPQHF TGTGCCAGTAGTATAGATCTGGCAGGATCCGGCCGTTGGGAGCCCCAGCATTTT
- TRBJ1-4 TRBV7-9 - CASSSGLWEKLFF TGTGCCAGCAGCTCGGGGCTTTGGGAAAAACTGTTTTTT
- TRBJ1-3 TRBV6-1 - CASSERIHRVVSISGNTIYF TGTGCCAGCAGTGAAAGAATACACAGGGTTGTCTCAATCTCTGGAAACACCATATATTTT
- TRBJ2-3 TRBV5-1 few CASSSNRGGADTQYF TGCGCCAGCAGCTCAAACAGGGGAGGGGCAGATACGCAGTATTTT
- TRBJ2-3 TRBV6-5 - CASGLGADTQYF TGTGCGAGCGGACTCGGAGCAGATACGCAGTATTTT
- TRBJ1-1 TRBV6-5 few CASSPDRTGAFF TGTGCCAGCAGCCCTGACAGGACTGGAGCTTTCTTT
- TRBJ2-5 TRBV5-1 once CASSFERQTQYF TGCGCCAGCAGTTTCGAGAGACAGACCCAGTACTTC
TRBD1 TRBJ2-1 TRBV7-7 - CASSLGPGGGQFF TGTGCTAGCAGCTTAGGTCCAGGGGGCGGGCAGTTCTTC
TRBD2 TRBJ2-1 TRBV7-9 - CASSSSGFYNEQFF TGTGCCAGCAGCTCTAGCGGTTTTTACAATGAGCAGTTCTTC
- TRBJ1-5 TRBV2 once CASTDSPGNQPQHF TGTGCCAGCACCGACTCGCCGGGCAATCAGCCCCAGCATTTT
TRBD2 TRBJ2-1 TRBV9 - CASSVGAGGPNEQFF TGTGCCAGCAGCGTAGGGGCGGGGGGCCCCAATGAGCAGTTCTTC
- TRBJ1-5 TRBV28 - CASRPASGSNQPQHF TGTGCCAGCAGACCCGCCTCGGGAAGCAATCAGCCCCAGCATTTT
- TRBJ1-1 TRBV28 - CASQMGGRRLNTEAFF TGTGCCAGCCAAATGGGGGGAAGGAGGCTGAACACTGAAGCTTTCTTT
TRBD1 TRBJ1-1 TRBV7-2 - CASSPRTGSNTEAFF TGTGCCAGCAGCCCACGGACAGGGTCTAACACTGAAGCTTTCTTT
TRBD2 TRBJ2-3 TRBV7-2 - CASSFGTSGTDTQYF TGTGCCAGCAGCTTCGGTACTAGCGGCACAGATACGCAGTATTTT
- TRBJ1-2 TRBV19 - CASNPWDTANYGYTF TGTGCCAGTAACCCTTGGGACACCGCTAACTATGGCTACACCTTC
- TRBJ1-2 TRBV2 - CASSEQIANYGYTF TGTGCCAGCAGTGAACAGATAGCCAACTATGGCTACACCTTC
TRBD2 TRBJ2-5 TRBV28 - CASRNTGGSETQYF TGTGCCAGCAGGAATACGGGAGGGTCGGAGACCCAGTACTTC